This T cell receptor beta chain was identified during a study of blood T cell repertoires in COVID-19 (dated by TCRdb to about 2020). Concerning the study at large: The collaborator samples originated in the United States, Italy and Spain and spanned the acute and convalescent phases of COVID-19. The material from the prospective study consisted of cDNA or gDNA derived from T cells, B-cell-depleted T cells, or PBMCs. Subjects who had been exposed to COVID-19, were actively infected with it, or had recovered from it provided the deeply sampled blood TCRbeta repertoires that made up the dataset. A freely available public database, intended as a resource for researchers studying the immune response to SARS-CoV-2, is where the repertoires were released. Samples were obtained from the ongoing ImmuneRACE study (first 160 participants) and from about 1,300 subjects provided by 6 global collaborators. Nearly every sample came with metadata listing a de-identified subject ID, COVID-19 status, age in years and sex. HLA class I and class II types, where available, came from metadata supplied by the sample provider rather than from assay-based typing. Study-wide findings and limitations: The quantity of clinical and demographic metadata differed by source and by participant and was supplied without curation.

Participants in the prospective study were enrolled through a virtual design, were aged about 18 to 100 years, and lived in about 25 United States geographic areas. In the prospective study, participants were assigned to cohorts based on the clinical history participants reported in a screening survey and a study questionnaire. For ImmuneRACE Cohort 3, a participant was defined as recovered based on two consecutive negative NP/OP PCR tests, clearance by a healthcare professional, or resolution of symptoms. In the prospective study, mobile phlebotomists collected whole blood, serum and a nasopharyngeal or oropharyngeal swab from each participant. Prospective study participants could optionally give additional blood draws and questionnaires over an approximately two-month period. Prospective study blood samples were shipped either frozen or at room temperature before DNA extraction. With respect to this clone: Its antigen specificity is not known. One base away there is no much larger clone; base qualities are not given.

TCRbeta CDR3 regions were amplified from genomic DNA using the immunoSEQ Assay, a bias-controlled multiplex PCR. From the authors' description of their analysis: Within the assay, amplification of reference gene primers was used to estimate how many nucleated cells each sample contained. Sequence reads were collapsed and filtered to measure the absolute abundance of every unique TCRbeta CDR3 rearrangement. For each sample, productive Simpson clonality was calculated as the square root of Simpson's diversity index across productive rearrangements. This immuneACCESS table, as held by TCRdb, lists in-frame sequences with V and J called but not all clones. Of the missing ones, under half trace to an unresolved V gene in checked studies; the others have no known cause. That table is the source of V, J and clone size, and D and trimming were worked out from the DNA. The sample yields some 300,000 clones; 85% to 90% were counted once. Together, the top ten hold roughly a tenth of the sample.

Including the terminal cysteine and phenylalanine, the CDR3 comprises 12 residues. Solely the CDR3 DNA is kept, with 36 bases framed from the first base. V and J lose 10 bases and 3 bases, and a span of 12 bases separates them. Reading the germline V gene (reference sequence) gives CDR1 LNHDA and CDR2 SQIVND. Sequenced input: PBMCs or T cells enriched from blood (not recorded which). This receptor was identified in a woman aged 30 to 39 who had recovered from COVID-19. The chain is assembled from TRBV19 and TRBJ1-1; D gene: possibly TRBD1, on 6 matching bases. The base sequence is TGTGCCACCCGACAGGTGTACACTGAAGCTTTCTTT. The resulting protein is CATRQVYTEAFF.